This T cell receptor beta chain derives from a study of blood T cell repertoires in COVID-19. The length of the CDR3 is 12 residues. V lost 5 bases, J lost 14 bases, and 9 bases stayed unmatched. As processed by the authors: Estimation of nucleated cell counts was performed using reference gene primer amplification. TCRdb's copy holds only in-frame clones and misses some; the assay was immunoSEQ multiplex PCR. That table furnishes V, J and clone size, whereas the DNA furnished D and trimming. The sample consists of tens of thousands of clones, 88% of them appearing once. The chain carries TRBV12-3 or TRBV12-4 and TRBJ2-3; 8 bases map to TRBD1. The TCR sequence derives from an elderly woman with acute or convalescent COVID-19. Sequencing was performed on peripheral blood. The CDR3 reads CASSPGQGNLYF. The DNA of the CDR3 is TGTGCCAGCAGTCCCGGACAGGGTAACCTGTATTTT.